A selection of T cell receptor beta chains follows, all from one sample in a study of CD8+CD57+ T cells in acquired aplastic anemia. TCRdb itself ran the reads through MiXCR, one entry per CDR3 protein. Among about 190,000 distinct CDR3 sequences listed, about half were seen once. Sequenced material: sorted CD4+, CD8+, or CD8+CD57+ T cells (not recorded which) from PBMCs. The receptors were sampled from a human donor in good health, serving as a control. Both conserved end residues are part of each CDR3. D genes are given only for firm matches. Clone size, where shown, is once, few, many, or a class for clones that have expanded.

v_gene: TRBV7-9
abundance: .
d_gene: .
j_gene: TRBJ2-7
CDR3nt: TGCGCCAGCAGCGTCCCGCCCTACGAGCAGTACTTC
CDR3aa: CASSVPPYEQYF

v_gene: TRBV7-9
abundance: .
d_gene: TRBD2
j_gene: TRBJ2-1
CDR3nt: TGTGCCAGCACACTAGCGGGGGGCAACAATGAGCAGTTCTTC
CDR3aa: CASTLAGGNNEQFF

v_gene: TRBV18
abundance: .
d_gene: .
j_gene: TRBJ1-2
CDR3nt: TGTGCCAGCCCACCACAGAGGGTTGACTACACCTTC
CDR3aa: CASPPQRVDYTF

v_gene: TRBV5-8
abundance: many
d_gene: TRBD2
j_gene: TRBJ2-5
CDR3nt: TGTGCCAGCAGCCGACTAGCGGGGCCGCAAGAGACCCAGTACTTC
CDR3aa: CASSRLAGPQETQYF

v_gene: TRBV4-3
abundance: few
d_gene: TRBD1
j_gene: TRBJ1-4
CDR3nt: TGCGCCAGCAGCCAAGATCTAGGGACAGGGACCCTCAATGAAAAACTGTTTTTT
CDR3aa: CASSQDLGTGTLNEKLFF

v_gene: TRBV6-1
abundance: .
d_gene: .
j_gene: TRBJ2-4
CDR3nt: TGTGCCAGCTACCGGGACCCCGCCGAAAACATTCAGTACTTC
CDR3aa: CASYRDPAENIQYF

v_gene: TRBV7-3
abundance: many
d_gene: TRBD1
j_gene: TRBJ2-7
CDR3nt: TGTGCCAGCAGCTCCGGGACAGGGAGCTCCTACGAGCAGTACTTC
CDR3aa: CASSSGTGSSYEQYF

v_gene: TRBV20-1
abundance: .
d_gene: .
j_gene: TRBJ1-2
CDR3nt: TGCAGTGCTAGAGGGGAGGAAGGCTACACCTTC
CDR3aa: CSARGEEGYTF

v_gene: TRBV19
abundance: .
d_gene: TRBD1
j_gene: TRBJ1-5
CDR3nt: TGTGCCAGTAGACGGGACAGGGAGGACAATCAGCCCCAGCATTTT
CDR3aa: CASRRDREDNQPQHF

v_gene: TRBV15
abundance: .
d_gene: .
j_gene: TRBJ2-1
CDR3nt: TGTGCCGCCAGCAGCTTTGGGGATTACTCCTACAATGAGCAGTTCTTC
CDR3aa: CAASSFGDYSYNEQFF

v_gene: TRBV7-2
abundance: many
d_gene: .
j_gene: TRBJ1-6
CDR3nt: TGTGCCAGCAGCTTAGGTGGGCAGGGTGGTTCACCCCTCCACTTT
CDR3aa: CASSLGGQGGSPLHF

v_gene: TRBV7-9
abundance: many
d_gene: .
j_gene: TRBJ1-4
CDR3nt: TGTGCCAGCAGCTTAGGGGTGGGGACACAGAATGAAAAACTGTTTTTT
CDR3aa: CASSLGVGTQNEKLFF

v_gene: TRBV7-2
abundance: many
d_gene: .
j_gene: TRBJ2-7
CDR3nt: TGTGCCAGCAGCACCCCGGACTCTCGCCCCACTCCTTACGAGCAGTACTTC
CDR3aa: CASSTPDSRPTPYEQYF

v_gene: TRBV7-3
abundance: many
d_gene: .
j_gene: TRBJ2-3
CDR3nt: TGTGCCAGCAGCCTCCAGGCCTCCCCTACAGATACGCAGTATTTT
CDR3aa: CASSLQASPTDTQYF

v_gene: TRBV10-3
abundance: many
d_gene: TRBD1
j_gene: TRBJ1-2
CDR3nt: TGTGCCAGCCAAGGGGACAGGTCTTCAGGCTACACCTTC
CDR3aa: CASQGDRSSGYTF

v_gene: TRBV7-8
abundance: .
d_gene: .
j_gene: TRBJ2-3
CDR3nt: TGTGCCAGCAGCCCGCGACAGAGCACAGATACGCAGTATTTT
CDR3aa: CASSPRQSTDTQYF

v_gene: TRBV29-1
abundance: .
d_gene: .
j_gene: TRBJ1-2
CDR3nt: TGCAGCGTGGAGGCGGGGTCCGGGGGCTACACCTTC
CDR3aa: CSVEAGSGGYTF

v_gene: TRBV12-5
abundance: .
d_gene: .
j_gene: TRBJ1-1
CDR3nt: TGTGCTAGTGGACGACAGCCGATCTACACTGAAGCTTTCTTT
CDR3aa: CASGRQPIYTEAFF